This TCR beta chain was retrieved from a study of memory CD4+ T cells and cytomegalovirus serostatus. The sort gate was single viable CD3+CD4+CD8-CD45RO+ cells for memory CD4+ T cells. CDR1 SGHTA and CDR2 FQGNSA come from the germline V gene. The CDR3 is 15 amino acids. V lost 4 bases and J lost 4, with 13 bases in between. Produced via immunoSEQ multiplex PCR; TCRdb's table is partial and in-frame only. Among about 75,000 clones, 60% to 80% were seen once, and the ten largest hold 2.6%. This clonotype was sampled from an adult in good health and CMV-seropositive. This chain connects TRBV7-2 to TRBJ1-4; possibly TRBD1 for D (5 bases). The sample taken for sequencing was memory CD4+ T cells from blood. CDR3 sequence (DNA): TGTGCCAGCAGCTCCCAGACGGGACTTAATGAAAAACTGTTTTTT. It is translated as CASSSQTGLNEKLFF.